This passage covers 16 T cell receptor beta chains from one sample sequenced in a study of T cell responses to AZD1222 COVID-19 vaccine. TCRdb's copy holds only in-frame clones and misses some; the assay was immunoSEQ multiplex PCR. This sample carries roughly 60,000 clones, roughly 90% of them seen once, and the ten largest clones take approximately 5.4%. Sequences were derived from peripheral blood, sampled on day 0 of AZD1222 vaccination. The receptor source for this set is an adult in good health.

Turning to this clone: The sample contains more than one DNA sequence encoding this CDR3. This rearrangement joins TRBV11-2 to TRBJ2-7; 8 nucleotides line up with TRBD1. Germline values: CDR1 SGHAT, CDR2 FQNNGV. Trimming took 3 bases from V and 2 from J; bases not matched to a gene: 3. The CDR3 length is 14 residues. CDR3 protein: CASSFGTGPYEQYF. CDR3 DNA: TGTGCCAGCAGCTTTGGGACAGGCCCCTACGAGCAGTACTTC.

The V and J genes are TRBV5-1 and TRBJ2-1, with 8 bases that match TRBD2. The ends lost 7 bases at V and 0 bases at J; junction bases unmatched: 6. The germline gives CDR1 SGHRS, CDR2 YFSETQ. There are 15 residues in the CDR3. CDR3 sequence (DNA): TGCGCCAGCGAAGCGGGGGTGAGCTCCTACAATGAGCAGTTCTTC. Translation gives CASEAGVSSYNEQFF.

The table lists this clone with a count of one. The chain employs TRBV5-4 and TRBJ2-7; weak D call: TRBD1 (6 bases). CDR1 and CDR2 (germline): SGHNT, YYREEE (reference sequence). V lost 2 bases, J lost 5 bases, and 11 bases lay in between. The CDR3 covers 13 residues. The CDR3 loop is CASSFRGAHEQYF. CDR3 bases: TGTGCCAGCAGCTTCAGGGGCGCCCACGAGCAGTACTTC. Variable domain in full (rest from reference TRBV5-4 and TRBJ2-7): ETGVTQSPTHLIKTRGQQVTLRCSSQSGHNTVSWYQQALGQGPQFIFQYYREEENGRGNFPPRFSGLQFPNYSSELNVNALELDDSALYLCASSFRGAHEQYFGPGTRLTVT.

The V call is TRBV6-4, the J call TRBJ2-2; D not resolved. Trimming removed 2 bases at V and 7 bases at J, with 2 bases between. Germline lookup yields CDR1 MRHNA and CDR2 SNTAGT. CDR3 size: 11 residues. CDR3 protein: CASSDNGELFF. The CDR3 nucleotides read TGTGCCAGCAGTGACAACGGGGAGCTGTTTTTT.

The gene calls are TRBV6-5 and TRBJ2-7, with 11 positions matching TRBD2. The CDR3 consists of 16 residues. Looked up from germline, CDR1 is MNHEY and CDR2 is SVGAGI. The V segment lost 4 bases and the J segment 0 bases; nucleotides outside the gene matches: 5. CDR3 region: CASSFPTSGASYEQYF. As DNA, the CDR3 is TGTGCCAGCAGTTTCCCGACTAGCGGGGCCTCCTACGAGCAGTACTTC.

The genes are TRBV6-5 and TRBJ2-7; 11 positions agree with TRBD1. The CDR3 runs 16 residues. Looked up from germline, CDR1 is MNHEY and CDR2 is SVGAGI. Trimming at V came to 2 bases and at J to 4 bases, leaving 7 bases not matched to a gene. The DNA for the CDR3 is TGTGCCAGCAGTTACCGGACAGGGGGCTTTAGGTACGAGCAGTACTTC. It codes for CASSYRTGGFRYEQYF.

This sequence joins TRBV19 and TRBJ1-5; possibly TRBD1 for D (6 bases). The CDR3 has 12 amino acids. V dropped 10 bases and J dropped 7 bases, with 14 bases sitting between them. CDR1 is LNHDA, CDR2 SQIVND, per germline (reference sequence). The CDR3 reads CATWGGGQPQHF. In nucleotides, the CDR3 is TGTGCCACCTGGGGAGGGGGACAGCCCCAGCATTTT.

The CDR3 DNA sequence: TGTGCCAGCAGCCGGGACAGGGGGATCTTTGGCTACACCTTC. Its translation: CASSRDRGIFGYTF. The chain employs TRBV6-5 and TRBJ1-2, with TRBD1 matching over 11 bases. Germline CDR1 and CDR2: MNHEY and SVGAGI. V dropped 6 bases and J dropped 7; count of bases not matched to a gene: 7. This CDR3 comprises 14 residues.

The chain couples TRBV11-2 to TRBJ2-5; tentative D call: TRBD2 (5 bases). Germline CDR1 reads SGHAT; CDR2 reads FQNNGV. V shed 4 bases and J shed 6 bases, with 18 bases lying between them. The CDR3 covers 15 residues. This CDR3 is CASSSVGSSGKTQYF. The CDR3 DNA follows: TGTGCCAGCAGCTCCGTCGGCAGCTCGGGGAAGACCCAGTACTTC.

In DNA, the CDR3 is TGTGCCAGCAGCTCGGACAGGGCGGGCTATGGCTACACCTTC. It is translated as CASSSDRAGYGYTF. The J gene is TRBJ1-2, the V gene TRBV7-9, with 8 bases fitting TRBD1. Germline values: CDR1 SEHNR, CDR2 FQNEAQ (reference sequence). V dropped 4 bases and J dropped 4; count of bases not matched to a gene: 5. The CDR3 totals 14 residues.

A note on this clone: The same CDR3 is also encoded by other DNA sequences in this sample. The V gene is TRBV2, the J gene TRBJ1-5; D is uncertain. Trimming took 6 bases from V and 0 from J, leaving 12 bases between them. From germline, CDR1 is SNHLY and CDR2 FYNNEI. The CDR3 has 15 amino acids. The CDR3 protein is CASSRGRDSNQPQHF. The CDR3 bases are TGTGCCAGCAGCCGAGGACGGGATAGCAATCAGCCCCAGCATTTT.

This clone was counted between two and nine times. V and J are TRBV11-1 and TRBJ1-2; D ambiguous. Germline assignment: CDR1 SGHAT and CDR2 FQDESV (reference sequence). The CDR3 runs 14 residues. Deletions cut 5 bases from V and 8 bases from J, with 18 bases between. This CDR3 reads CASSPPQVRRGYTF. Here the CDR3 DNA reads TGTGCCAGCAGCCCGCCGCAGGTTCGGAGGGGCTACACCTTC. Together with reference TRBV11-1 and TRBJ1-2, the CDR3 gives the full variable domain: EAEVAQSPRYKITEKSQAVAFWCDPISGHATLYWYRQILGQGPELLVQFQDESVVDDSQLPKDRFSAERLKGVDSTLKIQPAELGDSAMYLCASSPPQVRRGYTFGSGTRLTVV.

This chain links TRBV5-1 with TRBJ2-7; maybe TRBD1 (5 bases). The CDR3 loop spans 14 amino acids. The germline V gene has CDR1 SGHRS and CDR2 YFSETQ. The germline V and J ends were trimmed by 2 bases and 2 bases, with 11 bases remaining between them. The CDR3 here is CASSFVPGTYEQYF. The CDR3 nucleotides are TGCGCCAGCAGCTTTGTTCCAGGGACCTACGAGCAGTACTTC.

This clone was seen a few times. The genes are TRBV18 and TRBJ2-7, with D perhaps given as TRBD1 or TRBD2 (5 bases each). With 6 bases removed from V and 4 bases from J, the gap between germline ends came to 16 bases. The CDR3 extends over 14 amino acids. Germline V CDR1 and CDR2: KGHSH, LQKENI. The CDR3 nucleotides read TGTGCCAGCTCGACCGGGGCACAGACTTACGAGCAGTACTTC. It specifies CASSTGAQTYEQYF. The full variable domain, completed using reference TRBV18 and TRBJ2-7, is NAGVMQNPRHLVRRRGQEARLRCSPMKGHSHVYWYRQLPEEGLKFMVYLQKENIIDESGMPKERFSAEFPKEGPSILRIQQVVRGDSAAYFCASSTGAQTYEQYFGPGTRLTVT.

The chain recombines TRBV10-3 with TRBJ2-7; D is undetermined. This CDR3 region has 16 residues. Germline lookup yields CDR1 ENHRY and CDR2 SYGVKD. With 3 bases removed from V and 0 bases from J, the gap between germline ends came to 15 bases. CDR3 nucleotide sequence: TGTGCCATCAGTGAAGTGGCCAGAACCTCCTCCTACGAGCAGTACTTC. Amino acid sequence: CAISEVARTSSYEQYF.

The chain employs TRBV2 and TRBJ2-5; a possible D gene is TRBD2 (6 bases). Looked up from germline, CDR1 is SNHLY and CDR2 is FYNNEI. V lost 6 bases to trimming and J lost 4 bases, with 15 bases between them. The CDR3 length is 14 residues. The CDR3 sequence: CASREVLAGETQYF. CDR3 DNA sequence: TGTGCCAGCAGGGAGGTACTAGCTGGAGAGACCCAGTACTTC.